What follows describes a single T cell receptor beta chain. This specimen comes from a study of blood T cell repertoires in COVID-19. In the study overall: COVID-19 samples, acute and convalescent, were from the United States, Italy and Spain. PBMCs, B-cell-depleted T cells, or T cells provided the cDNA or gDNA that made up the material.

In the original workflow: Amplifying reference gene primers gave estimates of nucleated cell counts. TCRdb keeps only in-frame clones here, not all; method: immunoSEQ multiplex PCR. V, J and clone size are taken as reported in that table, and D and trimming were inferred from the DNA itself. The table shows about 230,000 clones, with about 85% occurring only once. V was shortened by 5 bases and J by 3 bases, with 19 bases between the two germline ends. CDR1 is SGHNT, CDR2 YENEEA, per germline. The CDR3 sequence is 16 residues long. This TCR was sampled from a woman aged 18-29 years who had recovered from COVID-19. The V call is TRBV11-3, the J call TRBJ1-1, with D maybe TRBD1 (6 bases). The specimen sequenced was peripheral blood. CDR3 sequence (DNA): TGTGCCAGCAGCCCCGGTGGGGGCCTGACGGACACTGAAGCTTTCTTT. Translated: CASSPGGGLTDTEAFF.